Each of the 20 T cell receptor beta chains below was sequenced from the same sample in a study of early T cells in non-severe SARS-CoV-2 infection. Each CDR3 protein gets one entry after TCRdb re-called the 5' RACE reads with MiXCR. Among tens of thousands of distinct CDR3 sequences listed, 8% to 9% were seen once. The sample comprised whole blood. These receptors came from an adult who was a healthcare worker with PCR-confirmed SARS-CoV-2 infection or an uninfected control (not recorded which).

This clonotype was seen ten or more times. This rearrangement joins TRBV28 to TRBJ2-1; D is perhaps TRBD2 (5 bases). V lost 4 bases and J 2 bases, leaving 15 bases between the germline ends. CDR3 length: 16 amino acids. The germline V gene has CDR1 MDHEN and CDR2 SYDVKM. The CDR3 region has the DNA TGTGCCAGCAGTTCACATAGGACTGGGACCTACAATGAGCAGTTCTTC. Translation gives CASSSHRTGTYNEQFF.

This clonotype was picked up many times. The CDR3 here is CASRGQGAGQNIQYF. The CDR3, as DNA: TGTGCCAGCAGGGGACAGGGGGCCGGACAAAACATTCAGTACTTC. This chain connects TRBV28 to TRBJ2-4, with TRBD1 identical over 12 bases. The CDR3 extends over 15 amino acids. Germline CDR1 MDHEN, CDR2 SYDVKM. J gave up 5 bases and V 6 bases, and 5 bases lay outside the gene matches.

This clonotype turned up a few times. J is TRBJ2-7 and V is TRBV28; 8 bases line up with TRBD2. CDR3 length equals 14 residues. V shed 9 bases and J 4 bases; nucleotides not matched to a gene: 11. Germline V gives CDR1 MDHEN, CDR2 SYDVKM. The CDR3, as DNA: TGTGCCAGTACAGGAGCGGGAGCAACTTACGAGCAGTACTTC. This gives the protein CASTGAGATYEQYF.

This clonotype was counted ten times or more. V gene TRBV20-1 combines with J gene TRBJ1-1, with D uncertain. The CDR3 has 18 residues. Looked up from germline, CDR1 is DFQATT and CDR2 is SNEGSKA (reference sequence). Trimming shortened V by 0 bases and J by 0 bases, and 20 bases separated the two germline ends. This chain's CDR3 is CSARDQDRGVGMNTEAFF. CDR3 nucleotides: TGCAGTGCTAGAGATCAGGATCGCGGCGTCGGGATGAACACTGAAGCTTTCTTT.

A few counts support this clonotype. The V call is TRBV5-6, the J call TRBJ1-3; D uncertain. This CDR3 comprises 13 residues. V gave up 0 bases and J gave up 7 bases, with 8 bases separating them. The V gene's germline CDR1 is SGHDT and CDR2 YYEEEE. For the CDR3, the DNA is TGTGCCAGCAGCTTGGATCGGGCGAACACCATATATTTT. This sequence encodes CASSLDRANTIYF.

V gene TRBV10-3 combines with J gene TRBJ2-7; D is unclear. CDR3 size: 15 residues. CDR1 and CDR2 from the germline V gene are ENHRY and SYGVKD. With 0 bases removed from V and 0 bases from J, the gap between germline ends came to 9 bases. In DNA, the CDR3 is TGTGCCATCAGTGAGTCGATCCGGAACTCCTACGAGCAGTACTTC. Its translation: CAISESIRNSYEQYF.

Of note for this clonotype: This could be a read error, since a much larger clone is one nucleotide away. CDR3 loop: CASSHLIQIAGAYNVQFF. In DNA, the CDR3 is TGTGCCAGCAGCCATCTCATCCAAATAGCGGGAGCCTACAATGTGCAGTTCTTC. The rearrangement uses TRBV6-2 or TRBV6-3 and TRBJ2-1; TRBD2 matches 9 bases. Per the germline V gene, CDR1 is MNHEY and CDR2 is SVGEGT. This CDR3 region has 18 residues.

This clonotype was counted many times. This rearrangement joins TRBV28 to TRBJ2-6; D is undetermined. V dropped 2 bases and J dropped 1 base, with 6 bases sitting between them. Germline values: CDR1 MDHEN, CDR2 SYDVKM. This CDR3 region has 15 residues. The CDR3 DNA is TGTGCCAGCAGTTTACCCGGTTCTGGGGCCAACGTCCTGACTTTC. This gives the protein CASSLPGSGANVLTF.

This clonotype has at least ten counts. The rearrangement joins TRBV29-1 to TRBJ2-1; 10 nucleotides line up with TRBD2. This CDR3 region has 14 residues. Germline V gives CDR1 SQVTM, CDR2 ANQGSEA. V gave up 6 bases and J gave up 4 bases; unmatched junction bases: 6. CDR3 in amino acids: CSVGLAEKYNEQFF. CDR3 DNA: TGCAGCGTAGGACTAGCGGAAAAATACAATGAGCAGTTCTTC.

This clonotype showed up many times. In nucleotides, the CDR3 is TGCGCCAGCAGCCATGAACTTGGGACAGGGAGAAGTCGTTCACCCCTCCACTTT. This sequence encodes CASSHELGTGRSRSPLHF. The chain links TRBV4-3 to TRBJ1-6, with TRBD1 identical over 9 bases. The CDR3 covers 18 residues. The J segment lost 9 bases and the V segment lost 3 bases, leaving 15 bases of the junction unmatched. Germline values: CDR1 LGHNA, CDR2 YSLEER.

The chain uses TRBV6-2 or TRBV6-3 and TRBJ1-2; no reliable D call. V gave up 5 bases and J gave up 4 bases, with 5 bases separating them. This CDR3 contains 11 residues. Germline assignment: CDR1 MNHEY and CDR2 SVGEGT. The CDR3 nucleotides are TGTGCCAGCAGTCAAATCTATGGCTACACCTTC. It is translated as CASSQIYGYTF.

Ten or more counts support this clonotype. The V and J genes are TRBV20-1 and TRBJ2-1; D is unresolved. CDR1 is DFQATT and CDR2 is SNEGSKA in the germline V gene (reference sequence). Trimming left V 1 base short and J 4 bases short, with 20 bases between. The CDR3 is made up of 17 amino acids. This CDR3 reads CSARAPPGRGTYNEQFF. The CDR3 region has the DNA TGCAGTGCTAGAGCTCCCCCGGGTCGCGGTACTTACAATGAGCAGTTCTTC.

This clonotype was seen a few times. CDR3 DNA sequence: TGTGCCAGCAGCTTAGCGGCTAGCGGACCCTCAAGAACCCAGTACTTC. Translated, it gives CASSLAASGPSRTQYF. The chain has TRBV7-2 and TRBJ2-5, with 7 bases aligning to TRBD2. Trimming at V came to 0 bases and at J to 8 bases, leaving 12 bases not matched to a gene. Per the germline V gene, CDR1 is SGHTA and CDR2 is FQGNSA. The CDR3 is 16 residues long. Supplemented by reference TRBV7-2 and TRBJ2-5, the full variable domain reads GAGVSQSPSNKVTEKGKDVELRCDPISGHTALYWYRQSLGQGLEFLIYFQGNSAPDKSGLPSDRFSAERTGGSVSTLTIQRTQQEDSAVYLCASSLAASGPSRTQYFGPGTRLLVL.

The CDR3 DNA reads TGTGCCATCAGTGACCAGCGGGGGCGATCACAAGAGACCCAGTACTTC. Its translation is CAISDQRGRSQETQYF. The chain carries TRBV10-3 and TRBJ2-5, with 8 nucleotides matching TRBD2. Germline trimming cut 3 bases from V and 2 bases from J; bases unmatched to any gene: 8. CDR1 is ENHRY and CDR2 is SYGVKD in the germline V gene. The CDR3 covers 16 residues.

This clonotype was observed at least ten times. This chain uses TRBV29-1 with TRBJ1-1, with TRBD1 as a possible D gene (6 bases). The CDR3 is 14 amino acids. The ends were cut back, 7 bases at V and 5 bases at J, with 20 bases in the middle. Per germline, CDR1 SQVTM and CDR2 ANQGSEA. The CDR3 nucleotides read TGCAGCGGATTACTAGAAGGGGGTAGGACTGAAGCTTTCTTT. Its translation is CSGLLEGGRTEAFF.

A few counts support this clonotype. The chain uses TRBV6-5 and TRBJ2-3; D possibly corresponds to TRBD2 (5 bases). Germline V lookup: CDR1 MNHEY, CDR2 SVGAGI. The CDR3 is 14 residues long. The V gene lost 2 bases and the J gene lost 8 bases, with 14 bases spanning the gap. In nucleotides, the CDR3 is TGTGCCAGCAGTTACCCAGACGGGAAAGGTACGCAGTATTTT. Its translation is CASSYPDGKGTQYF.

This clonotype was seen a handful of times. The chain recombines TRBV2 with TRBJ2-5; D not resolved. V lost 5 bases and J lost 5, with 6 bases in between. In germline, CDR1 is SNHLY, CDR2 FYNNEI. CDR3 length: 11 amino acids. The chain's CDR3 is CASSTFETQYF. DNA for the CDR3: TGTGCCAGCAGTACCTTTGAGACCCAGTACTTC.

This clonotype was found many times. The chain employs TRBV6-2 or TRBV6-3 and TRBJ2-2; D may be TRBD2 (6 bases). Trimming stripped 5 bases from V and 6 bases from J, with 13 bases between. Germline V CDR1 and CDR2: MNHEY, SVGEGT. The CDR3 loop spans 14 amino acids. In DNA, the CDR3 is TGTGCCAGCAGTCCCGCGGGGTTCGCCGGGGAGCTGTTTTTT. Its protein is CASSPAGFAGELFF.

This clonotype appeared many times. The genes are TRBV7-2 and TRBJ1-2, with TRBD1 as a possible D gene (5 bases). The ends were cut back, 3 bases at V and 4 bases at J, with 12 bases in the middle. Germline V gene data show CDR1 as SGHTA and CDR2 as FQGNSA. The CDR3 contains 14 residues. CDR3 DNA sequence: TGTGCCAGCAGCTTGGGACGGGAGGTCTATGGCTACACCTTC. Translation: CASSLGREVYGYTF.

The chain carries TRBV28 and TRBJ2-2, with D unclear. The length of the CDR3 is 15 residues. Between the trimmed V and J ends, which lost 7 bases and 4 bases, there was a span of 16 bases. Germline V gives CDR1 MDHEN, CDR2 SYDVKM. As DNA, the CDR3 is TGTGCCAGCACCAATGGCCCCCTCGGCACCGGGGAGCTGTTTTTT. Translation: CASTNGPLGTGELFF.